These T cell receptor beta chains were read from a single sample in a study of blood T cell repertoires in COVID-19. Data came from immunoSEQ multiplex PCR; TCRdb stores just in-frame clones and leaves some out. The sample has hundreds of thousands of clones, approximately 85% seen once; the top ten hold 4.7%. Sequencing input: peripheral blood. These receptors were taken from a woman aged 70-85 years with acute or convalescent COVID-19. Each CDR3 is given with its conserved first and last residue. D genes are given only for firm matches. Where a row states a size, it is once, few, many or the class of an expanded clone; other rows omit it.

abundance	v_gene	j_gene	d_gene	CDR3aa	CDR3nt
.	TRBV24-1	TRBJ2-1	.	CATSDVTGMHEQFF	TGTGCCACCAGTGATGTTACAGGGATGCATGAGCAGTTCTTC
.	TRBV10-3	TRBJ1-1	.	CAISLQQNTEAFF	TGTGCCATCAGCCTACAGCAGAACACTGAAGCTTTCTTT
.	TRBV10-2	TRBJ2-7	.	CASSEPGQASGAAYEQYF	TGCGCCAGCAGTGAGCCGGGACAGGCTAGCGGGGCTGCCTACGAGCAGTACTTC
.	TRBV2	TRBJ2-1	.	CASRRDLPANEQFF	TGTGCCAGCAGGCGGGACTTGCCCGCCAATGAGCAGTTCTTC
once	TRBV28	TRBJ2-1	TRBD2	CATKPRGGEYNEQFF	TGTGCCACCAAGCCCCGCGGGGGGGAATACAATGAGCAGTTCTTC
once	TRBV11-3	TRBJ2-1	TRBD2	CASSSELAGRNEQFF	TGTGCCAGCAGCTCGGAGCTAGCGGGAAGAAATGAGCAGTTCTTC
.	TRBV30	TRBJ2-3	TRBD2	CAWILAGGPTDTQYF	TGTGCCTGGATACTAGCGGGGGGGCCAACAGATACGCAGTATTTT
.	TRBV4-3	TRBJ1-2	.	CASSQEIVSYGYTF	TGCGCCAGCAGCCAAGAGATAGTATCCTATGGCTACACCTTC
.	TRBV5-1	TRBJ1-4	.	CASSFGGYNEKLFF	TGCGCCAGCAGCTTCGGAGGGTATAATGAAAAACTGTTTTTT
.	TRBV9	TRBJ2-1	.	CASTKATGTYNEQFF	TGTGCCAGCACCAAGGCCACAGGGACCTACAATGAGCAGTTCTTC
.	TRBV6-1	TRBJ1-1	TRBD1	CASSEILGQGAAFF	TGTGCCAGCAGTGAAATTCTCGGACAGGGTGCAGCTTTCTTT
.	TRBV6-5	TRBJ1-2	TRBD1	CASSSIDRGYGYTF	TGTGCCAGCAGTTCCATCGACAGGGGCTATGGCTACACCTTC
.	TRBV7-2	TRBJ1-2	TRBD1	CASSQTGGYGYTF	TGTGCCAGCAGCCAAACAGGGGGGTATGGCTACACCTTC
.	TRBV30	TRBJ1-6	.	CAWSVLYSPLHF	TGTGCCTGGAGTGTGCTATATTCACCCCTCCACTTT
.	TRBV7-2	TRBJ2-2	.	CASSLQSVAAGELFF	TGTGCCAGCAGCTTACAGTCGGTCGCGGCCGGGGAGCTGTTTTTT
.	TRBV18	TRBJ2-6	TRBD1	CASSPQGAAPGANVLTF	TGTGCCAGCTCACCACAGGGGGCGGCCCCGGGGGCCAACGTCCTGACTTTC
.	TRBV6-6	TRBJ1-2	.	CASLTGVNYGYTF	TGTGCCAGCCTTACAGGAGTTAACTATGGCTACACCTTC
.	TRBV9	TRBJ1-2	.	CASSSQASGYTF	TGTGCCAGCAGCTCACAAGCGAGCGGCTACACCTTC
.	TRBV25-1	TRBJ1-5	TRBD1	CASSPQGNQPQHF	TGTGCCAGCAGTCCACAGGGGAATCAGCCCCAGCATTTT
.	TRBV24-1	TRBJ1-2	.	CATSAEFYGYTF	TGTGCCACCAGTGCGGAGTTCTATGGCTACACCTTC
.	TRBV20-1	TRBJ1-2	.	CSASGGGGYTF	TGCAGTGCTTCGGGGGGCGGCGGCTACACCTTC
.	TRBV4-2	TRBJ2-6	.	CASSPEQGSGANVLTF	TGTGCCAGCAGCCCAGAACAGGGCTCTGGGGCCAACGTCCTGACTTTC
medium-sized	TRBV5-6	TRBJ1-5	.	CASSSGGVGSNQPQHF	TGTGCCAGCAGCTCCGGGGGGGTAGGTAGCAATCAGCCCCAGCATTTT
few	TRBV7-9	TRBJ2-7	.	CASSLGTYEQYF	TGTGCCAGCAGCTTAGGGACTTACGAGCAGTACTTC
.	TRBV15	TRBJ2-7	.	CATSGGTAYEQYF	TGTGCCACCAGCGGAGGGACTGCCTACGAGCAGTACTTC
.	TRBV28	TRBJ1-3	TRBD1	CASKGAPGNTIYF	TGTGCCAGCAAGGGGGCGCCTGGAAACACCATATATTTT
.	TRBV6-5	TRBJ1-6	TRBD1	CASSYWTGEASPLHF	TGTGCCAGCAGTTATTGGACAGGGGAGGCTTCACCCCTCCACTTT
.	TRBV5-1	TRBJ1-5	.	CASSLGAGLGNQPQHF	TGCGCCAGCAGCTTGGGAGCAGGGCTGGGGAATCAGCCCCAGCATTTT
.	TRBV29-1	TRBJ2-3	.	CSVGSVGSGSPDTQYF	TGCAGCGTTGGGTCAGTCGGGAGCGGATCGCCGGATACGCAGTATTTT
.	TRBV28	TRBJ1-5	.	CASSPQRQVKQPQHF	TGTGCCAGCAGTCCCCAGCGACAGGTAAAGCAGCCCCAGCATTTT
.	TRBV29-1	TRBJ1-4	.	CSVAPSATEKLFF	TGCAGCGTTGCACCTTCAGCGACTGAAAAACTGTTTTTT
.	TRBV18	TRBJ2-6	.	CASSPTEAGGANVLTF	TGTGCCAGCTCACCAACAGAGGCGGGTGGGGCCAACGTCCTGACTTTC
.	TRBV7-2	TRBJ1-5	.	CASSLEGQINQPQHF	TGTGCCAGCAGCTTAGAGGGACAAATCAATCAGCCCCAGCATTTT
few	TRBV27	TRBJ1-5	.	CASSPSNQPQHF	TGTGCCAGCAGTCCGAGCAATCAGCCCCAGCATTTT
.	TRBV5-6	TRBJ2-4	.	CASSLGLVNIQYF	TGTGCCAGCAGCTTGGGACTAGTCAACATTCAGTACTTC
few	TRBV12-3/TRBV12-4	TRBJ1-5	.	CASREQDNQPQHF	TGTGCCAGCAGGGAACAGGATAATCAGCCCCAGCATTTT
.	TRBV7-8	TRBJ1-5	TRBD1	CASSPTRPGQKNQPQHF	TGTGCCAGCAGCCCAACAAGACCGGGACAGAAAAATCAGCCCCAGCATTTT
.	TRBV5-8	TRBJ1-1	.	CASSLSNGAVVRAFAFF	TGTGCCAGCAGCTTATCGAATGGGGCAGTCGTCAGGGCGTTCGCTTTCTTT
.	TRBV5-1	TRBJ2-5	.	CASSLVDSLQETQYF	TGCGCCAGCAGCTTGGTGGACAGTCTCCAAGAGACCCAGTACTTC
.	TRBV9	TRBJ2-1	TRBD2	CASSVGGGSYNEQFF	TGTGCCAGCAGCGTAGGCGGGGGCTCCTACAATGAGCAGTTCTTC
.	TRBV10-3	TRBJ1-1	.	CAIRERGGNTEAFF	TGTGCCATCCGAGAGAGGGGGGGGAACACTGAAGCTTTCTTT
.	TRBV10-1	TRBJ2-7	TRBD2	CASSPSGGEQYF	TGCGCCAGCAGCCCATCGGGGGGCGAGCAGTACTTC
.	TRBV7-2	TRBJ2-7	TRBD1	CASSSGQWGEQYF	TGTGCCAGCAGCTCGGGACAGTGGGGCGAGCAGTACTTC
.	TRBV19	TRBJ1-4	TRBD1	CASSSGQGRNEKLFF	TGTGCCAGTAGTTCGGGACAGGGGAGAAATGAAAAACTGTTTTTT
.	TRBV18	TRBJ1-6	.	CASSPGQYGSPLHF	TGTGCCAGCTCACCCGGACAGTATGGTTCACCCCTCCACTTT
.	TRBV6-5	TRBJ2-6	.	CASAGQDSGANVLTF	TGTGCCAGTGCCGGACAAGACTCTGGGGCCAACGTCCTGACTTTC
.	TRBV10-3	TRBJ1-1	.	CATSNRNTEAFF	TGTGCCACAAGCAACAGGAACACTGAAGCTTTCTTT